The rows below give T cell receptor beta chains drawn from one sample of a study of spatial heterogeneity in lung cancer. TCRdb used MiXCR to reprocess the 5' RACE reads, holding one entry per CDR3 protein. The sample lists 43,000 or so distinct CDR3 sequences; approximately 12% were seen once. Material: PBMCs, obtained at follow-up. These receptors all stem from a male donor with early-stage non-small cell lung cancer. Both conserved end residues are part of each CDR3. Expanded clones get a size class; other rows say once, few or many, or leave the size out.

V gene	J gene	clone size	CDR3 length	CDR3 protein
TRBV11-2	TRBJ2-1	many	11	CASRSGTSQFF
TRBV20-1	TRBJ2-3	few	15	CSARRMGRGTDTQYF
TRBV5-1	TRBJ1-1	many	16	CASSPSPTGLNTEAFF
TRBV19	TRBJ2-5	.	14	CASKRLAGEETQYF
TRBV20-1	TRBJ2-5	many	10	CSALQETQYF
TRBV5-5	TRBJ1-5	many	15	CASSRVGQRDQPQHF
TRBV4-3	TRBJ1-2	.	15	CASSQERTGRDGYTF
TRBV5-1	TRBJ1-6	few	14	CASSPRQGNSPLHF
TRBV7-2	TRBJ1-4	many	15	CASSPQTGMNEKLFF
TRBV25-1	TRBJ2-7	.	15	CASSALTGGPNEQYF
TRBV29-1	TRBJ2-6	.	15	CSVEGSLTGANVLTF
TRBV7-2	TRBJ1-2	.	14	CASSFGGANYGYTF
TRBV19	TRBJ2-3	many	15	CASSSRTLRTDTQYF
TRBV29-1	TRBJ2-3	.	15	CSVRTSGSKTDTQYF
TRBV20-1	TRBJ2-5	few	14	CSASGRTDQETQYF
TRBV5-4	TRBJ2-7	.	13	CASSPHPRGEQYF
TRBV5-4	TRBJ2-5	few	14	CASSLGQLQETQYF
TRBV7-8	TRBJ1-1	.	15	CASGSQGAWDTEAFF
TRBV29-1	TRBJ2-2	many	14	CSVGLAVNTGELFF
TRBV15	TRBJ2-7	.	15	CATSRDAAGPYEQYF
TRBV25-1	TRBJ1-2	many	15	CASSDSPDRAYGYTF
TRBV25-1	TRBJ2-6	.	12	CASSAGANVLTF
TRBV12-3/TRBV12-4	TRBJ1-1	.	14	CASTLQTLGTEAFF
TRBV5-4	TRBJ1-2	.	14	CASNPRTVVYGYTF
TRBV12-3/TRBV12-4	TRBJ2-2	many	12	CASGGSPGELFF
TRBV7-9	TRBJ2-1	few	15	CASSLAPSGYNEQFF
TRBV5-8	TRBJ2-3	few	10	CASSPGPQYF
TRBV5-5	TRBJ2-2	many	15	CASSLGQFTTGELFF
TRBV7-2	TRBJ2-2	.	16	CASSLGDERPAGELFF
TRBV27	TRBJ2-3	few	12	CASSPDTNTQYF
TRBV7-9	TRBJ2-7	many	15	CASSPGSGGYVGQYF
TRBV5-1	TRBJ2-5	many	14	CASSLDLAQETQYF
TRBV6-6	TRBJ2-7	.	13	CASSEGLAYEQYF
TRBV25-1	TRBJ1-5	many	15	CASRRGQPPERPQHF
TRBV30	TRBJ1-6	few	12	CAWMDADSPLHF
TRBV7-3	TRBJ2-7	few	15	CASSRGGTGTHEQYF
TRBV27	TRBJ1-3	many	15	CASSRTGGYGNTIYF
TRBV12-3/TRBV12-4	TRBJ1-1	many	14	CASSRNGPNTEAFF